A selection of T cell receptor beta chains follows, all from one sample in a study of human T cells and chemical hapten exposure. TCRdb redid the calling of the RACE reads with MiXCR, one entry per CDR3 protein. The sample consists of about 380,000 distinct CDR3 sequences, more than 4.5% of them appearing once. The source material was whole blood, sampled in connection with sensitization to the hapten diphenylcyclopropenone (DPC). These receptors were taken from a woman aged 50 to 60 with alopecia areata. Some clones in this sample may be carry-over from other donors' samples. Each CDR3 is given with its conserved first and last residue. The D gene is left open where the match is weak. Size tells how often a clone was seen (once, few, many) or the class of an expanded clone, and some rows leave it out.

J: TRBJ2-2
V: TRBV29-1
D: TRBD1
size: .
CDR3: CSAGTGKTGELFF
DNA: TGCAGCGCCGGGACAGGGAAGACCGGGGAGCTGTTTTTT

J: TRBJ1-2
V: TRBV7-2
D: .
size: few
CDR3: CASSFPFIRNYGYTF
DNA: TGTGCCAGCAGCTTCCCCTTTATCAGAAACTATGGCTACACCTTC

J: TRBJ2-7
V: TRBV27
D: .
size: many
CDR3: CASSLYAGGSYEQYF
DNA: TGTGCCAGCAGTTTATATGCAGGAGGTTCCTACGAGCAGTACTTC

J: TRBJ2-2
V: TRBV25-1
D: .
size: many
CDR3: CASSPPRGARTGELFF
DNA: TGTGCCAGCAGTCCCCCCAGAGGGGCGCGGACCGGGGAGCTGTTTTTT

J: TRBJ1-5
V: TRBV18
D: .
size: few
CDR3: CASSPPGGSGGNQPQHF
DNA: TGTGCCAGCTCACCACCGGGAGGGTCAGGGGGCAATCAGCCCCAGCATTTT

J: TRBJ2-1
V: TRBV12-3/TRBV12-4
D: .
size: few
CDR3: CASSLGGSHNEQFF
DNA: TGTGCCAGCAGTTTAGGTGGGTCCCACAATGAGCAGTTCTTC

J: TRBJ1-2
V: TRBV5-1
D: .
size: many
CDR3: CASSLNRVGYGYTF
DNA: TGCGCCAGCAGCTTGAACAGGGTGGGATATGGCTACACCTTC

J: TRBJ2-5
V: TRBV18
D: TRBD1
size: few
CDR3: CASSPPGQTQQETQYF
DNA: TGTGCCAGCTCCCCTCCGGGACAGACTCAGCAAGAGACCCAGTACTTC

J: TRBJ1-2
V: TRBV6-1
D: .
size: many
CDR3: CASSERQTVSYTF
DNA: TGTGCCAGCAGTGAAAGGCAAACGGTGAGCTACACCTTC

J: TRBJ2-1
V: TRBV3-1
D: .
size: many
CDR3: CASSLTRANEQFF
DNA: TGTGCCAGCAGCCTCACAAGGGCGAATGAGCAGTTCTTC

J: TRBJ1-1
V: TRBV4-1
D: TRBD1
size: .
CDR3: CASSAGQGRAFF
DNA: TGCGCCAGCAGCGCCGGACAGGGGAGGGCTTTCTTT

J: TRBJ1-2
V: TRBV7-2
D: TRBD1
size: .
CDR3: CASSLVTGDYGYTF
DNA: TGTGCCAGCAGCTTAGTAACAGGGGACTATGGCTACACCTTC

J: TRBJ1-3
V: TRBV29-1
D: .
size: once
CDR3: CSVEYAGSGNTIYF
DNA: TGCAGCGTTGAGTACGCGGGCTCTGGAAACACCATATATTTT

J: TRBJ1-4
V: TRBV7-2
D: .
size: many
CDR3: CASSLQGTNEKLFF
DNA: TGTGCCAGCAGCCTCCAGGGAACTAATGAAAAACTGTTTTTT

J: TRBJ1-1
V: TRBV2
D: TRBD1
size: many
CDR3: CASNMDRVAEAFF
DNA: TGTGCCAGCAATATGGACAGGGTGGCTGAAGCTTTCTTT

J: TRBJ2-1
V: TRBV6-2/TRBV6-3
D: TRBD2
size: many
CDR3: CASSYLTSAENNEQFF
DNA: TGTGCCAGCAGTTACCTGACTAGCGCAGAAAACAATGAGCAGTTCTTC

J: TRBJ1-1
V: TRBV20-1
D: .
size: few
CDR3: CSARFKGPNTEAFF
DNA: TGCAGTGCTAGATTCAAAGGACCGAACACTGAAGCTTTCTTT

J: TRBJ1-5
V: TRBV6-5
D: TRBD1
size: few
CDR3: CARAGQGISNQPQHF
DNA: TGTGCCAGGGCGGGACAGGGGATTAGCAATCAGCCCCAGCATTTT

J: TRBJ2-1
V: TRBV24-1
D: TRBD2
size: few
CDR3: CATSEGGLAGFSYNEQFF
DNA: TGTGCCACCAGTGAGGGGGGACTAGCGGGCTTCTCCTACAATGAGCAGTTCTTC

J: TRBJ2-3
V: TRBV5-6
D: .
size: .
CDR3: CASRPMGGTVTYTQYF
DNA: TGTGCCAGCAGGCCCATGGGCGGGACTGTCACTTATACGCAGTATTTT

J: TRBJ2-3
V: TRBV2
D: TRBD2
size: many
CDR3: CASNKREADTQYF
DNA: TGTGCCAGCAATAAGCGGGAAGCAGATACGCAGTATTTT

J: TRBJ2-1
V: TRBV14
D: .
size: .
CDR3: CASSQEEPPFNEQFF
DNA: TGTGCCAGCAGCCAAGAGGAACCCCCCTTCAATGAGCAGTTCTTC

J: TRBJ1-1
V: TRBV6-5
D: .
size: many
CDR3: CASAKQGTTRTEAFF
DNA: TGTGCCAGCGCTAAACAGGGAACCACGCGCACTGAAGCTTTCTTT

J: TRBJ2-3
V: TRBV7-2
D: TRBD2
size: many
CDR3: CASSLVSSGKPQYF
DNA: TGTGCCAGCAGCTTAGTTTCTAGCGGCAAGCCGCAGTATTTT

J: TRBJ1-4
V: TRBV20-1
D: TRBD1
size: few
CDR3: CSASPGQGKEKLFF
DNA: TGCAGTGCTAGCCCGGGACAGGGGAAGGAAAAACTGTTTTTT

J: TRBJ2-7
V: TRBV7-9
D: .
size: many
CDR3: CASSLEAGALSYEQYF
DNA: TGTGCCAGCAGCTTAGAAGCCGGGGCCCTATCCTACGAGCAGTACTTC

J: TRBJ1-1
V: TRBV3-1
D: .
size: few
CDR3: CASSQETRMNTEAFF
DNA: TGTGCCAGCAGCCAAGAAACACGGATGAACACTGAAGCTTTCTTT

J: TRBJ2-1
V: TRBV4-2
D: TRBD2
size: many
CDR3: CASSQDSGGAYNEQFF
DNA: TGTGCCAGCAGCCAGGATAGCGGGGGGGCCTACAATGAGCAGTTCTTC

J: TRBJ2-3
V: TRBV12-3/TRBV12-4
D: .
size: .
CDR3: CASSQGGGTDTQYF
DNA: TGTGCCAGCAGTCAAGGGGGAGGCACAGATACGCAGTATTTT

J: TRBJ2-7
V: TRBV14
D: TRBD1
size: .
CDR3: CASSRDRGSFWQYF
DNA: TGTGCCAGCAGCCGGGACAGGGGGAGTTTCTGGCAGTACTTC

J: TRBJ1-5
V: TRBV12-3/TRBV12-4
D: .
size: many
CDR3: CASSLLGGGNQPQHF
DNA: TGTGCCAGCAGTTTACTCGGAGGGGGCAATCAGCCCCAGCATTTT

J: TRBJ2-6
V: TRBV2
D: .
size: many
CDR3: CASRGSSGANVLTF
DNA: TGTGCCAGCAGAGGAAGCTCTGGGGCCAACGTCCTGACTTTC

J: TRBJ1-1
V: TRBV2
D: .
size: many
CDR3: CASSGLRGNTEAFF
DNA: TGTGCCAGCAGTGGGTTACGGGGGAACACTGAAGCTTTCTTT

J: TRBJ2-1
V: TRBV7-2
D: TRBD2
size: many
CDR3: CASSPGGSAHNEQFF
DNA: TGTGCCAGCAGCCCGGGGGGTTCGGCCCACAATGAGCAGTTCTTC

J: TRBJ1-1
V: TRBV6-2/TRBV6-3
D: .
size: .
CDR3: CASSIHREVNTEAFF
DNA: TGTGCCAGCAGTATCCACAGGGAGGTGAACACTGAAGCTTTCTTT

J: TRBJ2-5
V: TRBV18
D: .
size: few
CDR3: CASSPPPLETQYF
DNA: TGTGCCAGCTCACCACCGCCCCTAGAGACCCAGTACTTC

J: TRBJ1-6
V: TRBV5-6
D: TRBD1
size: many
CDR3: CASSWGTANSPLHF
DNA: TGTGCCAGCAGCTGGGGGACAGCGAATTCACCCCTCCACTTT